This TCR beta chain was sequenced in a study of blood T cell repertoires in COVID-19. The wider study: Researchers got acute and convalescent COVID-19 samples from the United States, Italy and Spain. T cells, B-cell-depleted T cells, or PBMCs supplied cDNA or gDNA.

V lost 5 bases and J lost 3; bases outside the gene matches: 3. CDR1 SGHTA and CDR2 FQGTGA come from the germline V gene. CDR3 size: 13 residues. The count of this clone is one. Authors' methods: The authors estimated nucleated cell counts from reference gene primer amplification. Using immunoSEQ multiplex PCR, the repertoire was profiled, and TCRdb retains in-frame clones only, with some absent. V and J calls and clone size are those listed in that table; D and trimming were worked out from the DNA. The sample has about 140,000 clones; around 81% are singletons. Specimen: peripheral blood. This receptor was obtained from a human donor in a cohort sampled during active COVID-19. The chain combines TRBV7-3 with TRBJ2-5; 7 bases are a match to TRBD1. This CDR3 reads CASSLGTEETQYF. As DNA, the CDR3 is TGTGCCAGCAGCCTAGGGACAGAAGAGACCCAGTACTTC. Together with reference TRBV7-3 and TRBJ2-5, the CDR3 gives the full variable domain: GAGVSQTPSNKVTEKGKYVELRCDPISGHTALYWYRQSLGQGPEFLIYFQGTGAADDSGLPNDRFFAVRPEGSVSTLKIQRTERGDSAVYLCASSLGTEETQYFGPGTRLLVL.